Below, one T cell receptor beta chain is given with its context. The data were obtained in a study of molecular identifiers for immune sequencing clone quantification. Between the trimmed V and J ends, which lost 4 bases and 5 bases, there was a span of 7 bases. Per germline, CDR1 SGHNT and CDR2 YYREEE (reference sequence). The CDR3 is 12 amino acids. In preparing bulk TCR libraries, previously described methods and listed TCR primers were used. One entry per CDR3 protein, called by TCRdb with MiXCR from the PCR reads. The data hold hundreds of thousands of distinct CDR3 sequences, with roughly 23% observed a single time.

This receptor was taken from a human donor in good health. Some libraries in this study had Jurkat cell RNA spiked in. This chain uses TRBV5-4 with TRBJ2-1; D might be TRBD2 (5 bases). The sequencing input was naive CD8+ T cells from blood, with Jurkat cell RNA spiked in. Subset in this sample: FACS-sorted CD8+CD4-CCR7+CD45RA+ naive T cells. CDR3 residues: CASSGSNNEQFF. Here the CDR3 DNA reads TGTGCCAGCAGCGGGAGTAACAATGAGCAGTTCTTC.